One and the same sample provided the 27 T cell receptor beta chains below, sequenced in a study of T cells after yellow fever vaccination (dated by TCRdb to the late 2010s). Explained via the paper, the treatment or condition label denotes: live attenuated yellow fever vaccine strain. The library was produced with 5' RACE. The instrument given in TCRdb is Illumina NovaSeq 6000. TCRdb trimmed public reads at Q25 via fastp, called clones via MiXCR and kept in-frame beta chains. Rows matching on CDR3 protein sequence are summarized as one entry with the most common DNA and genes. This sample has around 310,000 distinct CDR3 sequences in its table, and about 4% of those were observed once. The ten largest clones take up more than 20% of the sample. The sample here was PBMCs, taken 5 days after the yellow fever booster vaccination. The receptors derive from a man aged 18 to 29 who received the YFV17D yellow fever vaccine.

The chain joins TRBV12-3 or TRBV12-4 to TRBJ2-5; D might be TRBD1 or TRBD2, each matching 6 bases. The V end was cut by 3 bases, the J end by 1 base, with 18 bases between. There are 17 residues in the CDR3. CDR3 DNA sequence: TGTGCCAGCAGTTTGGGCGATAACAGGGAGGTCCAAGAGACCCAGTACTTC. Translated, it gives CASSLGDNREVQETQYF.

This clonotype was seen a few times. The rearrangement uses TRBV28 and TRBJ1-4; D is unclear. The germline V gene encodes CDR1 MDHEN and CDR2 SYDVKM. V was clipped by 2 bases and J by 7 bases, with 14 bases between them. CDR3 size: 15 residues. The CDR3: CASSLRPSKGEKLFF. As DNA, the CDR3 is TGTGCCAGCAGTTTAAGACCCTCTAAGGGTGAAAAACTGTTTTTT.

At least ten counts were recorded for this clonotype. The chain combines TRBV7-9 with TRBJ1-1, with TRBD1 matching over 7 bases. V gave up 8 bases and J gave up 1 base; unmatched junction bases: 4. Germline V CDR1 and CDR2: SEHNR, FQNEAQ (reference sequence). This CDR3 contains 13 residues. The CDR3 region is CASGGQKNTEAFF. DNA for the CDR3: TGTGCCAGCGGGGGACAGAAGAACACTGAAGCTTTCTTT.

The chain couples TRBV5-1 to TRBJ2-1, with D maybe TRBD2 (5 bases). The germline gives CDR1 SGHRS, CDR2 YFSETQ. The CDR3 contains 14 residues. The V and J ends lost 0 bases and 8 bases respectively, with 12 bases between them. The CDR3 DNA is TGCGCCAGCAGCTTGGGAGAGGGCTGGCATGAGCAGTTCTTC. It encodes CASSLGEGWHEQFF.

This clonotype was counted at least ten times. This chain uses TRBV20-1 with TRBJ1-2; the D gene is possibly TRBD1 (5 bases). The ends were cut back, 6 bases at V and 0 bases at J, with 23 bases in the middle. This CDR3 spans 17 amino acids. Looked up from germline, CDR1 is DFQATT and CDR2 is SNEGSKA (reference sequence). The CDR3 here is CSATTFSGQLTNYGYTF. In nucleotides, the CDR3 is TGCAGTGCGACCACCTTTAGCGGACAACTTACTAACTATGGCTACACCTTC.

This clonotype has just a few counts. The CDR3 coding sequence is TGTGCCAGCAGCCAACAGGCAAGCTCCTACGAGCAGTACGTC. It translates to CASSQQASSYEQYV. The chain joins TRBV11-2 to TRBJ2-7; D possibly corresponds to TRBD1 (5 bases). The germline V gene encodes CDR1 SGHAT and CDR2 FQNNGV. The CDR3 runs to 14 residues. Trimming took 5 bases from V and 0 from J, leaving 11 bases between them.

This clonotype was counted many times. The chain combines TRBV12-3 or TRBV12-4 with TRBJ2-3; 10 bases line up with TRBD2. The V and J ends lost 2 bases and 2 bases, in that order; junction bases with no gene match: 4. This CDR3 contains 16 residues. The CDR3 is CASSLRLAGVTDTQYF. The CDR3, as DNA: TGTGCCAGCAGTTTAAGGCTAGCGGGGGTCACAGATACGCAGTATTTT.

This clonotype has just a few counts. The rearrangement joins TRBV5-1 to TRBJ1-1; weak D call: TRBD1 (5 bases). Trimming stripped 7 bases from V and 4 bases from J, with 20 bases between. CDR3 length: 15 residues. Germline-derived CDR1 and CDR2 are SGHRS and YFSETQ. In nucleotides, the CDR3 is TGCGCCAGCGGTCCTGGTCTCAGGGCAGGCACTGAAGCTTTCTTT. Protein: CASGPGLRAGTEAFF.

Only a few counts were recorded for this clonotype. The rearrangement joins TRBV2 to TRBJ1-5; TRBD1 matches at 8 bases. This CDR3 region has 15 residues. The V segment lost 5 bases and the J segment 5 bases; nucleotides outside the gene matches: 8. Germline V gene sequence: CDR1 SNHLY, CDR2 FYNNEI. The CDR3: CASSSTGGADQPQHF. CDR3 coding DNA: TGTGCCAGCAGTAGTACAGGGGGAGCCGATCAGCCCCAGCATTTT.

Many counts were recorded for this clonotype. In DNA, the CDR3 is TGCAGCGTTCGATTCAGTGGGACTGAAGCTTTCTTT. It encodes CSVRFSGTEAFF. J is TRBJ1-1 and V is TRBV29-1, with D uncertain. V was clipped by 5 bases and J by 5 bases, with 12 bases between them. The length of the CDR3 is 12 residues. Germline V lookup: CDR1 SQVTM, CDR2 ANQGSEA.

The chain joins TRBV6-2 or TRBV6-3 to TRBJ2-7; tentatively, D is TRBD1 (5 bases). The germline CDR1 and CDR2 sequences are MNHEY and SVGEGT. The CDR3 is 13 residues long. V dropped 5 bases and J dropped 2 bases, with 10 bases sitting between them. CDR3 sequence: CASSKTVPYEQYV. For the CDR3, the DNA is TGTGCCAGCAGTAAGACAGTTCCCTACGAGCAGTACGTC.

J is TRBJ2-5 and V is TRBV7-2, with D maybe TRBD2 (5 bases). Germline V CDR1 and CDR2: SGHTA, FQGNSA. The CDR3 totals 14 residues. V was pared by 4 bases and J by 3 bases, with 12 bases between. The DNA for the CDR3 is TGTGCCAGCAGCTCCTCGGGATACAAAGAGACCCAGTACTTC. It specifies CASSSSGYKETQYF.

This clonotype was seen ten or more times. V and J are TRBV3-1 and TRBJ1-2; no clear D. Germline V gene lookup returns CDR1 LGHDT and CDR2 YNNKEL (reference sequence). CDR3 length equals 15 residues. The V and J ends lost 3 bases and 3 bases respectively, with 14 bases between them. The CDR3 loop reads CASSHIDTLYYGYTF. CDR3 in DNA: TGTGCCAGCAGCCATATCGACACCTTATACTATGGCTACACCTTC.

The sample holds a few counts of this clonotype. This chain joins TRBV29-1 and TRBJ2-3; either TRBD1 or TRBD2 may supply D (6 bases each). The CDR3 sequence is 17 residues long. V lost 3 bases, J lost 3 bases, and 22 bases lay in between. Germline CDR1 and CDR2: SQVTM and ANQGSEA. The CDR3 nucleotides are TGCAGCGTTGAGGGGGGCCAAGGGGCACTAGGAACAGATACGCAGTATTTT. Its protein is CSVEGGQGALGTDTQYF.

This clonotype was observed a few times. J is TRBJ1-5 and V is TRBV12-3 or TRBV12-4; D is unclear. Trimming stripped 1 base from V and 5 bases from J, with 12 bases between. The CDR3 length is 15 residues. The CDR3, as DNA: TGTGCCAGCAGTTTAGGGTTCGGGGATCATCAGCCCCAGCATTTT. This codes for CASSLGFGDHQPQHF.

The chain joins TRBV12-3 or TRBV12-4 to TRBJ2-3, with TRBD2 identical over 11 bases. The V segment lost 6 bases and the J segment 7 bases; nucleotides outside the gene matches: 9. The CDR3 spans 15 residues. CDR3 in amino acids: CASRRTSGGFNTQYF. CDR3 DNA: TGTGCCAGCAGGAGAACTAGCGGGGGCTTTAATACGCAGTATTTT.

This clonotype was picked up a small number of times. The chain employs TRBV5-1 and TRBJ2-1, with TRBD1 matching over 7 bases. Germline values: CDR1 SGHRS, CDR2 YFSETQ. J was trimmed by 6 bases and V by 4 bases; bases with no gene match: 10. This CDR3 spans 15 amino acids. CDR3 protein: CASSARDSGTNEQFF. DNA for the CDR3: TGCGCCAGCAGCGCCCGGGACAGCGGAACCAATGAGCAGTTCTTC.

The table lists this clonotype with many counts. CDR3 amino acids: CATSDFPGETQYF. Here the CDR3 DNA reads TGTGCCACCAGTGATTTTCCCGGAGAGACCCAGTACTTC. The V and J genes are TRBV24-1 and TRBJ2-5; D unclear. This CDR3 spans 13 amino acids. Deletions cut 1 base from V and 4 bases from J, with 6 bases between. Germline V gene data show CDR1 as KGHDR and CDR2 as SFDVKD.

Ten or more counts support this clonotype. The V gene is TRBV6-5, the J gene TRBJ2-4; a weak D match, TRBD2 (6 bases). Per the germline V gene, CDR1 is MNHEY and CDR2 is SVGAGI. Trimming cost V 2 bases and J 0 bases, with 11 bases left between them. The CDR3 covers 16 residues. CDR3 in DNA: TGTGCCAGCAGTTACCAGGCGGGGCTAGCCAAAAACATTCAGTACTTC. Its translation: CASSYQAGLAKNIQYF.

This clonotype was seen a handful of times. The genes are TRBV18 and TRBJ1-5; 9 positions agree with TRBD1. In germline, CDR1 is KGHSH, CDR2 LQKENI. Trimming took 4 bases from V and 2 from J; bases not matched to a gene: 6. This CDR3 is 16 amino acids long. CDR3 sequence: CASSLSRTGGNQPQHF. In nucleotides, the CDR3 is TGTGCCAGCTCACTCTCAAGGACAGGGGGCAATCAGCCCCAGCATTTT. Variable domain in full (rest from reference TRBV18 and TRBJ1-5): NAGVMQNPRHLVRRRGQEARLRCSPMKGHSHVYWYRQLPEEGLKFMVYLQKENIIDESGMPKERFSAEFPKEGPSILRIQQVVRGDSAAYFCASSLSRTGGNQPQHFGDGTRLSIL.

This clonotype was seen more than once but under ten times. This sequence joins TRBV5-4 and TRBJ1-1; unclear D gene. Germline CDR1 reads SGHNT; CDR2 reads YYREEE (reference sequence). The V end lost 3 bases, the J end lost 6 bases, and 18 bases lay between the germline ends. The CDR3 is 15 residues long. CDR3 sequence: CASSSTGEIRAEAFF. CDR3 sequence (DNA): TGTGCCAGCAGCTCCACCGGGGAGATTCGGGCTGAAGCTTTCTTT.

This clonotype was observed a few times. The V gene is TRBV15, the J gene TRBJ2-1; a possible D gene is TRBD2 (7 bases). The germline V and J ends were trimmed by 0 bases and 8 bases, with 11 bases remaining between them. CDR1 is LNHNV and CDR2 is YYDKDF in the germline V gene (reference sequence). The CDR3 length is 14 residues. This CDR3 reads CATSRDGGADEQFF. CDR3 nucleotides: TGTGCCACCAGCAGAGATGGGGGGGCTGATGAGCAGTTCTTC.

V is TRBV7-9 and J is TRBJ1-1, with 9 bases matching TRBD1. The germline V gene encodes CDR1 SEHNR and CDR2 FQNEAQ (reference sequence). This CDR3 is 17 amino acids long. Germline trimming cut 1 base from V and 1 base from J; bases unmatched to any gene: 7. The CDR3 protein is CASSLGDRAFANTEAFF. CDR3 in DNA: TGTGCCAGCAGCTTAGGGGACAGGGCTTTTGCGAACACTGAAGCTTTCTTT.

The chain employs TRBV28 and TRBJ1-4; D possibly corresponds to TRBD1 (6 bases). The V end was cut by 7 bases, the J end by 7 bases, with 16 bases between. CDR3 length equals 14 residues. CDR1 is MDHEN, CDR2 SYDVKM, per germline. The CDR3 reads CASTSGGGGEKLFF. The CDR3 DNA reads TGTGCCAGCACCTCCGGAGGGGGGGGTGAAAAACTGTTTTTT.

Only a few counts were recorded for this clonotype. The genes are TRBV6-1 and TRBJ1-4, with TRBD1 as a possible D gene (5 bases). Trimming shortened V by 1 base and J by 8 bases, and 14 bases separated the two germline ends. CDR1 is MNHNS, CDR2 SASEGT, per germline. This CDR3 has 15 residues. Here the CDR3 reads CASSEGWDWGEKLFF. The CDR3 DNA follows: TGTGCCAGCAGTGAAGGATGGGACTGGGGAGAAAAACTGTTTTTT.

This clonotype was seen at least ten times. The V gene is TRBV7-8, the J gene TRBJ2-5, with 7 positions matching TRBD1. There are 15 residues in the CDR3. Unmatched junction bases numbered 9, after V lost 4 bases and J lost 4 bases. Per the germline V gene, CDR1 is SGHVS and CDR2 is FQNEAQ. CDR3 amino acids: CASSWKGAIRETQYF. The CDR3 DNA is TGTGCCAGCAGCTGGAAGGGGGCGATTAGAGAGACCCAGTACTTC.

This clonotype was observed at least ten times. The chain uses TRBV29-1 and TRBJ2-1; the match to TRBD1 covers 7 bases. Germline CDR1 is SQVTM and CDR2 is ANQGSEA. The trim removed 7 bases at V and 0 bases at J, leaving 3 bases unmatched. There are 13 residues in the CDR3. The CDR3 DNA reads as TGCAGCGGTCGGGACAGCTCCTACAATGAGCAGTTCTTC. Protein product: CSGRDSSYNEQFF.